These T cell receptor beta chains were read from a single sample in a study of response to subunit inactivated influenza vaccine. TCRdb fed the RT-PCR reads into MiXCR, producing one record per CDR3 protein. The sample has under 950,000 distinct CDR3 sequences, roughly 20% seen once; the top ten hold more than 8.5%. The sample here was PBMCs from blood, taken more than 4 days after vaccination. The source of these receptors is a man in his forties or fifties who received an inactivated influenza vaccine. CDR3s include the opening cysteine and the closing phenylalanine or tryptophan. D genes are given only for firm matches. Expanded clones are given a class, and other clones once, few, many or no size at all.

cdr3_aa cdr3_nt cdr3_length v_call clone_size j_call d_call
CASSLTFRTEETQYF TGTGCCAGCAGCTTAACATTTAGGACTGAAGAGACCCAGTACTTC 15 TRBV7-6 NA TRBJ2-5 NA
CASSFARSWPKDTQYF TGTGCCAGCAGTTTTGCGCGGTCCTGGCCCAAAGATACGCAGTATTTT 16 TRBV11-2 NA TRBJ2-3 NA
CASRTSGGSYNEQFF TGCGCCAGCAGGACTAGCGGGGGCTCCTACAATGAGCAGTTCTTC 15 TRBV5-1 many TRBJ2-1 TRBD2
CAISGGTSGRSETQYF TGTGCCATCAGTGGTGGGACTAGCGGGAGATCGGAGACCCAGTACTTC 16 TRBV10-3 many TRBJ2-5 TRBD2
CASSGGVEQFF TGTGCCAGCAGTGGAGGGGTTGAGCAGTTCTTC 11 TRBV25-1 few TRBJ2-1 NA
CATLFSGTASYEQYF TGTGCCACTCTTTTTAGCGGGACTGCCTCCTACGAGCAGTACTTC 15 TRBV21-1 NA TRBJ2-7 NA
CASSVNQQSNTGELFF TGCGCCAGCAGCGTAAATCAACAGTCGAACACCGGGGAGCTGTTTTTT 16 TRBV5-1 NA TRBJ2-2 NA
CSYIRDTGFMNTEAFF TGCAGTTACATCCGGGACACAGGATTCATGAACACTGAAGCTTTCTTT 16 TRBV20-1 many TRBJ1-1 NA
CASSSGTGDVDEQFF TGTGCCAGCAGCTCTGGGACAGGGGACGTGGATGAGCAGTTCTTC 15 TRBV7-9 NA TRBJ2-1 TRBD1
CSAWDRQETQYF TGCAGTGCTTGGGACAGACAAGAGACCCAGTACTTC 12 TRBV20-1 few TRBJ2-5 TRBD1
CASSLAGLSYNEQFF TGTGCCAGCAGCTTAGCAGGACTGTCCTACAATGAGCAGTTCTTC 15 TRBV11-2 many TRBJ2-1 NA
CASSLASGTSGRHEQFF TGTGCCAGCAGCTTAGCCTCCGGGACTAGCGGGAGACATGAGCAGTTCTTC 17 TRBV11-1 NA TRBJ2-1 TRBD2
CASSAQGNQPQHF TGTGCCAGCAGTGCCCAGGGGAATCAGCCCCAGCATTTT 13 TRBV6-1 NA TRBJ1-5 NA
CASSLRPLAGETQYF TGTGCCAGCAGTTTAAGGCCCCTAGCTGGGGAGACCCAGTACTTC 15 TRBV27 NA TRBJ2-5 NA
CASHRDEKLFF TGTGCCAGTCATAGGGATGAAAAACTGTTTTTT 11 TRBV28 few TRBJ1-4 NA
CATSSNGLATGELFF TGTGCCACCAGCAGTAATGGTCTTGCAACCGGGGAGCTGTTTTTT 15 TRBV15 few TRBJ2-2 NA
CASAADRALQDQYF TGTGCCAGCGCCGCGGACAGGGCCCTCCAAGACCAGTACTTC 14 TRBV7-2 few TRBJ2-5 TRBD1
CSAKRTSGGALLDTQYF TGCAGTGCTAAGAGGACTAGCGGGGGGGCCTTACTAGATACGCAGTATTTT 17 TRBV20-1 NA TRBJ2-3 TRBD2
CASSQDRFGGEQYF TGCGCCAGCAGCCAAGATAGGTTCGGGGGCGAGCAGTACTTC 14 TRBV4-3 NA TRBJ2-7 NA
CASSFLGGVNNSPLHF TGTGCCAGCAGTTTTTTAGGGGGCGTCAATAATTCACCCCTCCACTTT 16 TRBV28 few TRBJ1-6 TRBD1
CASSQDWHRNYGYTF TGCGCCAGCAGCCAAGATTGGCACAGAAACTATGGCTACACCTTC 15 TRBV4-3 NA TRBJ1-2 NA
CASSSGPGGETQYF TGCGCCAGCAGCTCCGGGCCAGGGGGAGAGACCCAGTACTTC 14 TRBV5-1 few TRBJ2-5 TRBD1
CASRMTGDQETQYF TGTGCCAGCAGAATGACAGGGGACCAAGAGACCCAGTACTTC 14 TRBV12-3/TRBV12-4 NA TRBJ2-5 TRBD1
CAWSAQGGAKETQYF TGTGCCTGGAGTGCCCAAGGGGGGGCCAAAGAGACCCAGTACTTC 15 TRBV30 NA TRBJ2-5 NA
CASSLVLGQETQYF TGTGCCAGCAGCTTAGTGTTGGGGCAAGAGACCCAGTACTTC 14 TRBV7-9 many TRBJ2-5 NA
CASSLVELFF TGTGCCAGCAGCTTAGTGGAGCTGTTTTTT 10 TRBV7-9 few TRBJ2-2 NA
CASSSKTIRQETQYF TGTGCCAGCAGCTCAAAGACTATAAGGCAAGAGACCCAGTACTTC 15 TRBV11-2 NA TRBJ2-5 NA
CSARDGYTIYF TGCAGTGCTAGAGATGGATACACCATATATTTT 11 TRBV20-1 few TRBJ1-3 NA
CASRPGQKNIQYF TGTGCCAGCAGGCCGGGACAGAAAAACATTCAGTACTTC 13 TRBV6-1 few TRBJ2-4 TRBD1
CASRPGLSTLKLPGEQYF TGTGCCAGCCGTCCGGGACTATCAACCTTAAAACTACCGGGTGAGCAGTACTTC 18 TRBV6-2/TRBV6-3 many TRBJ2-7 TRBD2
CASSSHRDRVNSPLHF TGTGCCAGCAGCTCCCACCGGGACAGGGTTAATTCACCCCTCCACTTT 16 TRBV7-9 NA TRBJ1-6 TRBD1
CASSLGTSLYQETQYF TGCGCCAGCAGCCTAGGGACTAGCCTGTACCAAGAGACCCAGTACTTC 16 TRBV5-1 few TRBJ2-5 TRBD2
CASSSVGSSYNEQFF TGTGCCAGCAGCTCTGTGGGGTCCTCCTACAATGAGCAGTTCTTC 15 TRBV7-2 NA TRBJ2-1 NA
CASSTGGAGGYTF TGTGCCAGCAGTACAGGGGGCGCAGGAGGCTACACCTTC 13 TRBV12-3/TRBV12-4 NA TRBJ1-2 TRBD1
CASSEIRVATEAFF TGTGCCAGCAGTGAAATCCGCGTGGCCACTGAAGCTTTCTTT 14 TRBV6-1 NA TRBJ1-1 NA
CASSESATSYSTDTQYF TGCGCCAGCAGTGAGTCGGCTACGTCATATAGCACAGATACGCAGTATTTT 17 TRBV10-2 few TRBJ2-3 NA
CSATGGGGELFF TGCAGTGCCACAGGGGGCGGCGGGGAGCTGTTTTTT 12 TRBV20-1 few TRBJ2-2 TRBD1
CSVEGGAYYGYTF TGCAGCGTTGAAGGGGGGGCCTACTATGGCTACACCTTC 13 TRBV29-1 many TRBJ1-2 NA
CASSLETGGSYNEQFF TGTGCCAGCAGTTTAGAGACAGGGGGCTCGTACAATGAGCAGTTCTTC 16 TRBV28 NA TRBJ2-1 TRBD1
CASSPGGFYQGYTF TGTGCCAGCAGTCCGGGGGGTTTTTATCAAGGCTACACCTTC 14 TRBV6-1 NA TRBJ1-2 NA